This T cell receptor beta chain emerged from a study of T cells in localized non-small cell lung cancer. The CDR3 has 13 residues. Between the trimmed V and J ends, which lost 4 bases and 2 bases, there was a span of 9 bases. CDR1 is KGHSH, CDR2 LQKENI, per germline. TCRdb keeps only in-frame clones here, not all; method: immunoSEQ multiplex PCR. The sample has roughly 77,000 clones, more than 75% seen once. Points from the study as a whole: Uninvolved adjacent lung showed higher T cell clonality than tumor. The tumor had only one region sequenced, so heterogeneity remains possible. Adjacent lung exhibited a median of around 60 among the 100 most abundant tumor clones. Longer overall survival was linked to higher blood T cell density.

Comments on this clone: The antigen is unknown.

The chain has TRBV18 and TRBJ2-7; tentative D call: TRBD1 (5 bases). The sequence derives from a woman aged 35-75 years with stage I squamous cell lung carcinoma. Specimen: peripheral blood, collected before any cancer treatment. The CDR3 DNA sequence: TGTGCCAGCTCACGGGCAGGGACCTACGAGCAGTACTTC. Protein: CASSRAGTYEQYF.